A selection of T cell receptor beta chains follows, all from one sample in a study of cytomegalovirus exposure and HLA in healthy donors. TCRdb's table, derived via immunoSEQ multiplex PCR, lists solely in-frame clones and lacks some. The sample records approximately 270,000 clones, 90% being singletons. Sequencing was done on a sample of PBMCs. These receptors were collected from a young woman in good health and CMV-seronegative. The CDR3 runs from the conserved cysteine through the conserved F or W. D genes are given only for firm matches. Clone sizes are given selectively: once, few, many, or a class where the clone is expanded.

D gene: -; V gene: TRBV19; J gene: TRBJ1-2; clone size: -; CDR3 DNA: TGTGCCAGTAAGAAGGAGGGGCCTTACTATGGCTACACCTTC; CDR3 protein: CASKKEGPYYGYTF
D gene: TRBD2; V gene: TRBV4-1; J gene: TRBJ2-3; clone size: -; CDR3 DNA: TGCGCCAGCAGCCAAGAAAGGTCACTAGCGGGGCTAGGGGATACGCAGTATTTT; CDR3 protein: CASSQERSLAGLGDTQYF
D gene: -; V gene: TRBV12-2; J gene: TRBJ2-1; clone size: -; CDR3 DNA: TGTGCAAGTCGCTTAGTGGGCGTAGCGGGGTATTATGAGCAGTTCTTC; CDR3 protein: CASRLVGVAGYYEQFF
D gene: -; V gene: TRBV5-6; J gene: TRBJ1-1; clone size: -; CDR3 DNA: TGTGCCAGCAGCTTGGATAGCATGAACACTGAAGCTTTCTTT; CDR3 protein: CASSLDSMNTEAFF
D gene: -; V gene: TRBV7-9; J gene: TRBJ2-1; clone size: -; CDR3 DNA: TGTGCCAGCAGATGGGACAACTCCTACAATGAGCAGTTCTTC; CDR3 protein: CASRWDNSYNEQFF
D gene: TRBD2; V gene: TRBV7-3; J gene: TRBJ2-2; clone size: few; CDR3 DNA: TGTGCCAGCAGCTTATCAGCGGGGCCCAACACCGGGGAGCTGTTTTTT; CDR3 protein: CASSLSAGPNTGELFF
D gene: TRBD1; V gene: TRBV4-1; J gene: TRBJ2-7; clone size: few; CDR3 DNA: TGCGCCAGCAGCCAAGAGATGGGACAGGGGGCTTACGAGCAGTACTTC; CDR3 protein: CASSQEMGQGAYEQYF
D gene: -; V gene: TRBV4-1; J gene: TRBJ1-6; clone size: -; CDR3 DNA: TGCGCCAGCAGCCAAGAGCGTCCAGGGCTTAATTCACCCCTCCACTTT; CDR3 protein: CASSQERPGLNSPLHF
D gene: TRBD1; V gene: TRBV5-1; J gene: TRBJ1-5; clone size: -; CDR3 DNA: TGCGCCAGCAGCTCCGGACAGGGCGGCCAGCCCCAGCATTTT; CDR3 protein: CASSSGQGGQPQHF
D gene: TRBD1; V gene: TRBV6-5; J gene: TRBJ2-5; clone size: -; CDR3 DNA: TGTGCCAGCAGTTACTCGAAAAGACAGGGGTTAGAGACCCAGTACTTC; CDR3 protein: CASSYSKRQGLETQYF
D gene: -; V gene: TRBV7-9; J gene: TRBJ2-5; clone size: -; CDR3 DNA: TGTGCCAGCAGCGAGGGTCACCTACCCCAAGAGACCCAGTACTTC; CDR3 protein: CASSEGHLPQETQYF
D gene: -; V gene: TRBV27; J gene: TRBJ1-6; clone size: -; CDR3 DNA: TGTGCCAGCAGTTTTTTGGGGGCGGATTCACCCCTCCACTTT; CDR3 protein: CASSFLGADSPLHF
D gene: TRBD1; V gene: TRBV4-1; J gene: TRBJ1-4; clone size: once; CDR3 DNA: TGCGCCAGCAGCCAACCTAGACAGGGGCGACTGAATGAAAAACTGTTTTTT; CDR3 protein: CASSQPRQGRLNEKLFF
D gene: -; V gene: TRBV11-2; J gene: TRBJ1-4; clone size: -; CDR3 DNA: TGTGCCAGCAGCTCCAGTGGGAGAGGTGAAAAACTGTTTTTT; CDR3 protein: CASSSSGRGEKLFF
D gene: -; V gene: TRBV13; J gene: TRBJ1-4; clone size: -; CDR3 DNA: TGTGCCAGCAGCCAACAGGGAACAAGCGAAAAACTGTTTTTT; CDR3 protein: CASSQQGTSEKLFF
D gene: -; V gene: TRBV4-1; J gene: TRBJ2-7; clone size: -; CDR3 DNA: TGCGCCAGCAGCCAAGAAGGGGGGGGCTATTACGAGCAGTACTTC; CDR3 protein: CASSQEGGGYYEQYF
D gene: -; V gene: TRBV2; J gene: TRBJ2-5; clone size: -; CDR3 DNA: TGTGCCAGCAGTGAAGGATTCAGGGGTACGGAGACCCAGTACTTC; CDR3 protein: CASSEGFRGTETQYF
D gene: -; V gene: TRBV5-8; J gene: TRBJ1-1; clone size: -; CDR3 DNA: TGTGCCAGCAGTTTGCGCGACAGGAACACTGAAGCTTTCTTT; CDR3 protein: CASSLRDRNTEAFF
D gene: -; V gene: TRBV19; J gene: TRBJ1-1; clone size: -; CDR3 DNA: TGTGCCAGTAGAAAACAGGGGAACACTGAAGCTTTCTTT; CDR3 protein: CASRKQGNTEAFF
D gene: TRBD1; V gene: TRBV7-6; J gene: TRBJ2-7; clone size: -; CDR3 DNA: TGTGCCAGCAGCTTTGGAGGACAGGCGCACTACGAGCAGTACTTC; CDR3 protein: CASSFGGQAHYEQYF
D gene: TRBD1; V gene: TRBV19; J gene: TRBJ1-1; clone size: once; CDR3 DNA: TGTGCCAGTAGTCCCCGTGGGACAGCCAGCTACACTGAAGCTTTCTTT; CDR3 protein: CASSPRGTASYTEAFF
D gene: TRBD1; V gene: TRBV6-5; J gene: TRBJ1-1; clone size: -; CDR3 DNA: TGTGCCAGCAGTACGGGACAGGTGGTGAACACTGAAGCTTTCTTT; CDR3 protein: CASSTGQVVNTEAFF
D gene: -; V gene: TRBV7-6; J gene: TRBJ2-3; clone size: -; CDR3 DNA: TGTGCCAGCAGCTTTACTCCCGAGAGCACAGATACGCAGTATTTT; CDR3 protein: CASSFTPESTDTQYF
D gene: TRBD2; V gene: TRBV27; J gene: TRBJ2-2; clone size: -; CDR3 DNA: TGTGCCAGCACATCGGGGGGGCATATCACCGGGGAGCTGTTTTTT; CDR3 protein: CASTSGGHITGELFF
D gene: TRBD2; V gene: TRBV5-1; J gene: TRBJ2-3; clone size: once; CDR3 DNA: TGCGCCAGCAGCTTGGCCGCTAGCGGCCGGGCCACAGATACGCAGTATTTT; CDR3 protein: CASSLAASGRATDTQYF
D gene: -; V gene: TRBV28; J gene: TRBJ2-4; clone size: -; CDR3 DNA: TGTGCCAGCAGTTTACCCGGTGGCAAAAACATTCAGTACTTC; CDR3 protein: CASSLPGGKNIQYF
D gene: -; V gene: TRBV11-2; J gene: TRBJ2-5; clone size: -; CDR3 DNA: TGTGCCAGCAGCCCAGGACATGGAGAGACCCAGTACTTC; CDR3 protein: CASSPGHGETQYF
D gene: TRBD2; V gene: TRBV6-5; J gene: TRBJ2-1; clone size: -; CDR3 DNA: TGTGCCAGCAGCTCGAGCGGGGAAGTCTACAATGAGCAGTTCTTC; CDR3 protein: CASSSSGEVYNEQFF
D gene: -; V gene: TRBV7-9; J gene: TRBJ1-2; clone size: few; CDR3 DNA: TGTGCCAGCAGCCTGCCGGTGAAGGGCTACACCTTC; CDR3 protein: CASSLPVKGYTF
D gene: TRBD2; V gene: TRBV5-4; J gene: TRBJ2-1; clone size: -; CDR3 DNA: TGTGCTTCCGGACTAGCGGGATACAATGAGCAGTTCTTC; CDR3 protein: CASGLAGYNEQFF
D gene: TRBD1; V gene: TRBV6-5; J gene: TRBJ1-3; clone size: -; CDR3 DNA: TGTGCCAGCAGTTACTCGACAGGGTCACCTGGAAACACCATATATTTT; CDR3 protein: CASSYSTGSPGNTIYF
D gene: -; V gene: TRBV9; J gene: TRBJ2-3; clone size: -; CDR3 DNA: TGTGCCAGCAGCGTAGGTGGCGGGGCCACAGATACGCAGTATTTT; CDR3 protein: CASSVGGGATDTQYF
D gene: -; V gene: TRBV5-6; J gene: TRBJ1-6; clone size: -; CDR3 DNA: TGTGCCAGCAGCTTGGTCGGGGTCGGTTCACCCCTCCACTTT; CDR3 protein: CASSLVGVGSPLHF
D gene: -; V gene: TRBV5-6; J gene: TRBJ2-2; clone size: -; CDR3 DNA: TGTGCCAGCAGCTTGTGGATATATGCGGATATCGCGAACACCGGGGAGCTGTTTTTT; CDR3 protein: CASSLWIYADIANTGELFF
D gene: TRBD1; V gene: TRBV4-3; J gene: TRBJ2-5; clone size: -; CDR3 DNA: TGCGCCAGCAGCCCCAGGGGGCGCGGACAAGAGACCCAGTACTTC; CDR3 protein: CASSPRGRGQETQYF
D gene: TRBD2; V gene: TRBV2; J gene: TRBJ2-3; clone size: once; CDR3 DNA: TGTGCCAGCAGTGACGGGCTAGCGGGGGGGCTTGCAGATACGCAGTATTTT; CDR3 protein: CASSDGLAGGLADTQYF
D gene: TRBD1; V gene: TRBV27; J gene: TRBJ2-2; clone size: -; CDR3 DNA: TGTGCCAGCAGTCCCCTGAGCGCCGGGACAGGGGCCGGGGAGCTGTTTTTT; CDR3 protein: CASSPLSAGTGAGELFF
D gene: -; V gene: TRBV4-3; J gene: TRBJ2-7; clone size: -; CDR3 DNA: TGCGCCAGCAGCCAAGATCTCGCTCTGGCCTCCTACGAGCAGTACTTC; CDR3 protein: CASSQDLALASYEQYF
D gene: -; V gene: TRBV25-1; J gene: TRBJ2-2; clone size: -; CDR3 DNA: TGTGCCAGCAGTTCCAGGGCGAACACCGGGGAGCTGTTTTTT; CDR3 protein: CASSSRANTGELFF
D gene: -; V gene: TRBV5-1; J gene: TRBJ1-6; clone size: -; CDR3 DNA: TGCGCCAGCAGCCTACTTGACAGTGTAAATTCACCCCTCCACTTT; CDR3 protein: CASSLLDSVNSPLHF
D gene: TRBD1; V gene: TRBV7-9; J gene: TRBJ1-1; clone size: once; CDR3 DNA: TGTGCCAGCAGCTTAGAAGGGGGCAGGACTGAAGCTTTCTTT; CDR3 protein: CASSLEGGRTEAFF
D gene: -; V gene: TRBV28; J gene: TRBJ1-2; clone size: -; CDR3 DNA: TGTGAGCTGCGGGCTAACTATGGCTACACCTTC; CDR3 protein: CELRANYGYTF
D gene: -; V gene: TRBV5-1; J gene: TRBJ1-6; clone size: -; CDR3 DNA: TGCGCCAGCAGCTCGACGGAGGGAAGTTCACCCCTCCACTTT; CDR3 protein: CASSSTEGSSPLHF
D gene: -; V gene: TRBV19; J gene: TRBJ2-7; clone size: -; CDR3 DNA: TGTGCCAGTAAGGCGGCCCGGTCCTACGAGCAGTACTTC; CDR3 protein: CASKAARSYEQYF
D gene: -; V gene: TRBV11-2; J gene: TRBJ2-3; clone size: -; CDR3 DNA: TGTGCCAGCAGCGACAGACTGATCACGAGCACAGATACGCAGTATTTT; CDR3 protein: CASSDRLITSTDTQYF
D gene: TRBD2; V gene: TRBV7-3; J gene: TRBJ2-1; clone size: -; CDR3 DNA: TGTGCCAGCAGCTATAGCGGGGGGGCCTACAATGAGCAGTTCTTC; CDR3 protein: CASSYSGGAYNEQFF